In its sample, the clone carrying this T cell receptor beta chain was seen once. Its antigen is as yet unknown. This record comes from a study of Ad26.COV2.S vaccination and SARS-CoV-2 variants. Study-wide points: Breadth measured for non-spike TCRs was similar across vaccine and placebo recipients.

Specified treatment: about 20 received Ad26.COV2.S at low or high dose, single or two shots; roughly five received placebo; per-sample allocation not given. After the first vaccine or placebo injection, samples were drawn on day 63. Measured with immunoSEQ multiplex PCR; TCRdb has only the in-frame clones, and not every one. The table has about 350,000 clones, around nine tenths seen once. The CDR3 has 14 residues. Germline V CDR1 and CDR2: LNHNV, YYDKDF (reference sequence). Trimming shortened V by 2 bases and J by 1 base, and 5 bases separated the two germline ends. The chain links TRBV15 to TRBJ2-2; TRBD1 might be the D (5 bases). Source: peripheral blood, taken in a trial of Ad26.COV2.S vaccine versus placebo. The origin of this receptor is a person between 18 and 60 years old who received the Ad26.COV2.S COVID-19 vaccine or a placebo. CDR3 bases: TGTGCCACCAGCAGAAGGGGGAACACCGGGGAGCTGTTTTTT. This codes for CATSRRGNTGELFF.